This entry is about one TCR beta chain. No antigen is known for it. The repertoire was sequenced with immunoSEQ multiplex PCR; TCRdb's copy has only in-frame clones and lacks some. Here the sample spans roughly 130,000 clones, more than 70% being singletons. The data are from a study of PD-1 blockade in mismatch repair-deficient tumors. Study summary: All were previously treated, progressing patients with about 12 mismatch repair-deficient cancer types. Study-level points and caveats: Tumor-resident clones, often absent from pretreatment blood, expanded after pembrolizumab and then contracted.

All patients were mismatch repair deficient, assessed by either PCR or immunohistochemistry. TCRs were sequenced from a few patients responding to pembrolizumab. The sample was peripheral blood, taken approximately 71 weeks after starting pembrolizumab. The origin of this receptor is an adult with mismatch repair-deficient cancer.

CDR3 DNA sequence: TGTGCCAGCAGTTTCGCTTACACTTGGAACACTGAAGCTTTCTTT. It is translated as CASSFAYTWNTEAFF. The J gene is TRBJ1-1, the V gene TRBV28; no clear D gene. Trimming removed 3 bases at V and 1 base at J, with 12 bases between. The V gene's germline CDR1 is MDHEN and CDR2 SYDVKM. The CDR3 extends over 15 amino acids.